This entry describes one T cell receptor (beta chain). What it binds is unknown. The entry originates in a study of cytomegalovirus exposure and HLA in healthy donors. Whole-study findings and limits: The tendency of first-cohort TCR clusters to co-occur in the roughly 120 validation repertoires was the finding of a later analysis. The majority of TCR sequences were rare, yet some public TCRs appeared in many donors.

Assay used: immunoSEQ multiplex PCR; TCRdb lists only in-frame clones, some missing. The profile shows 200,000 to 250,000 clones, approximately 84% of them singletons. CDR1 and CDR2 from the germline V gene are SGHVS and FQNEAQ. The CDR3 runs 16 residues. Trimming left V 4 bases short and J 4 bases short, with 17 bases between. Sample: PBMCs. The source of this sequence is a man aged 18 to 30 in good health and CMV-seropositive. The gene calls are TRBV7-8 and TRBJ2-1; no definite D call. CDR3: CASSSRLYSAYNEQFF. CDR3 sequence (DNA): TGTGCCAGCAGCTCCAGACTCTACTCAGCGTACAATGAGCAGTTCTTC.